This T cell receptor (beta chain) was sequenced during a study of CD8 T cells in Susac syndrome. Study-level results: Across the total CD8+ repertoires, some 15 Susac-specific public clones were detected, and across the CD8+ TEMRA repertoires, several such clones were detected.

Random hexamers served to reverse transcribe roughly 0.5 to 1 ug RNA. Each CDR3 protein gets one entry after TCRdb re-called the immunoSEQ multiplex PCR reads with MiXCR. The sample holds 200,000 or so distinct CDR3 sequences, approximately 95% seen once. From blood CD8+ and CD4+ T cells, TCR beta sequences were generated. Susac syndrome patients met recently defined diagnostic criteria for definite or probable disease. Both CD4+ and CD8+ T cells were negatively isolated, and TEMRA cells underwent FACS enrichment. CDR1 and CDR2 (germline): SGHRS, YFSETQ. V was trimmed by 0 bases and J by 6 bases, leaving 13 bases between them. The CDR3 has 15 residues. Of note for this clonotype: Antigen: not known.

This TCR came from a human donor with Susac syndrome. The sample comprised CD8+ T cells from PBMCs. The V and J genes are TRBV5-1 and TRBJ2-1; D remains unclear. The CDR3: CASSLGEFSSNEQFF. The CDR3 DNA is TGCGCCAGCAGCTTGGGAGAATTTAGTAGCAATGAGCAGTTCTTC.